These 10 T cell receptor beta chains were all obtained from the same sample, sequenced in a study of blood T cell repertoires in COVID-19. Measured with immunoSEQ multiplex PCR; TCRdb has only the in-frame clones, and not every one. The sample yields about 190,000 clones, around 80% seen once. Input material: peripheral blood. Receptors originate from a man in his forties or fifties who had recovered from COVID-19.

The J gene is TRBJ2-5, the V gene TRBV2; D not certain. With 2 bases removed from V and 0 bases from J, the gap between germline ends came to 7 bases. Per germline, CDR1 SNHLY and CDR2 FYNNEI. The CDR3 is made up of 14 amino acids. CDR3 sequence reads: CASSEPRYQETQYF. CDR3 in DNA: TGTGCCAGCAGTGAACCCAGGTACCAAGAGACCCAGTACTTC. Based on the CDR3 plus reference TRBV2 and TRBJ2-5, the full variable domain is EPEVTQTPSHQVTQMGQEVILRCVPISNHLYFYWYRQILGQKVEFLVSFYNNEISEKSEIFDDQFSVERPDGSNFTLKIRSTKLEDSAMYFCASSEPRYQETQYFGPGTRLLVL.

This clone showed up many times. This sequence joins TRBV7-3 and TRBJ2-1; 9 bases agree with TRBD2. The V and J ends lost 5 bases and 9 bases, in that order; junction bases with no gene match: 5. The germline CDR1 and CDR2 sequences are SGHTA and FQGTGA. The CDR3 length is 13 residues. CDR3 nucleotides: TGTGCCAGCAGCCAGACTAGCGGAGGTGAGCAGTTCTTC. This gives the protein CASSQTSGGEQFF.

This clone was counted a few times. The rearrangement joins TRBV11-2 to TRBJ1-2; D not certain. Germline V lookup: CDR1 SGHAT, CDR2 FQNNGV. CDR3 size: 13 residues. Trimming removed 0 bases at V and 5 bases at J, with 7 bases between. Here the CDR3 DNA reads TGTGCCAGCAGCTTAGATCCCAGTTATGGCTACACCTTC. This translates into CASSLDPSYGYTF.

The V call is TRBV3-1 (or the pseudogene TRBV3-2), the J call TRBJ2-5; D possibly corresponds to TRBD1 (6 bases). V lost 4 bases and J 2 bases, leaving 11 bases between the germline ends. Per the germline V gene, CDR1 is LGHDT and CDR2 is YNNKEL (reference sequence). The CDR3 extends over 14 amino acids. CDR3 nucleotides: TGTGCCAGCAGCCCTGACAGGTATCAAGAGACCCAGTACTTC. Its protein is CASSPDRYQETQYF.

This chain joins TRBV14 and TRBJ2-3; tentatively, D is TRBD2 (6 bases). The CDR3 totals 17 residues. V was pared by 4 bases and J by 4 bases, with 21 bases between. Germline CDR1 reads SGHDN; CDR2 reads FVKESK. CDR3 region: CASSPLKGLAKADTQYF. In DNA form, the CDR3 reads TGTGCCAGCAGCCCCCTAAAGGGGCTAGCGAAGGCAGATACGCAGTATTTT.

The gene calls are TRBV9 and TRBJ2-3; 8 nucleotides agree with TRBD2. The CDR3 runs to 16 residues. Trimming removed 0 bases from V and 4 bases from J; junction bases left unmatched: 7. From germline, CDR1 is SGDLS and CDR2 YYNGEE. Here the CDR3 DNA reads TGTGCCAGCAGCGTAGAAGGACTAGCAGGGGCAGATACGCAGTATTTT. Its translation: CASSVEGLAGADTQYF.

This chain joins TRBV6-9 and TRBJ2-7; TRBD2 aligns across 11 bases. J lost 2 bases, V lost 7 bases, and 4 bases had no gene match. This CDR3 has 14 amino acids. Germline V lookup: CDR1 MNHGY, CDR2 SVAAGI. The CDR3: CASTVAGGPYEQYF. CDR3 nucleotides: TGTGCCAGCACCGTAGCGGGAGGGCCCTACGAGCAGTACTTC.

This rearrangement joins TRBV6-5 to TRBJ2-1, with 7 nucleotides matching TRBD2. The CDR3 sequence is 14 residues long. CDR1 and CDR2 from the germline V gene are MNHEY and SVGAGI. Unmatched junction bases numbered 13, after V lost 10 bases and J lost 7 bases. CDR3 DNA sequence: TGTGCCACCCAAGCGGGCGGGAGCCAAAATGAGCAGTTCTTC. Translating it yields CATQAGGSQNEQFF.

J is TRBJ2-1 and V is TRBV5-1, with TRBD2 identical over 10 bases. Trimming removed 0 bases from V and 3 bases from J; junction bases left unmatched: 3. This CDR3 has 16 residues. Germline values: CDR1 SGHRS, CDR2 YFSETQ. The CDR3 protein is CASSLVWTSGYNEQFF. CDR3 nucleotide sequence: TGCGCCAGCAGCTTGGTTTGGACTAGCGGCTACAATGAGCAGTTCTTC. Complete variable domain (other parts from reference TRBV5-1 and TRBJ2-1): KAGVTQTPRYLIKTRGQQVTLSCSPISGHRSVSWYQQTPGQGLQFLFEYFSETQRNKGNFPGRFSGRQFSNSRSEMNVSTLELGDSALYLCASSLVWTSGYNEQFFGPGTRLTVL.

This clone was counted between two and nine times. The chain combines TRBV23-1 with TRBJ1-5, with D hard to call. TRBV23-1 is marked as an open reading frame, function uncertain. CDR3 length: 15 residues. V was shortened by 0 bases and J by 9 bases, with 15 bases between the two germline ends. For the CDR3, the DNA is TGCGCCAGCAGTCAATCCCGGGTCCTCCCATGGCCCCAGCATTTT. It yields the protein CASSQSRVLPWPQHF.